Each of the 8 T cell receptor beta chains below was sequenced from the same sample in a study of OX40 agonist ivuxolimab in advanced cancers. Clones were sequenced by immunoSEQ multiplex PCR, and TCRdb holds only the in-frame ones, with some missing. Among tens of thousands of clones listed, over 80% were seen once. The sample here was CD4+ or CD8+ T cells sorted from blood, taken in a trial of the OX40 agonist ivuxolimab. Receptor source: an adult with an advanced solid tumor such as melanoma, head and neck, liver or kidney cancer.

This sequence joins TRBV18 and TRBJ2-7, with D perhaps matching TRBD1 (6 bases). CDR1 KGHSH and CDR2 LQKENI come from the germline V gene. V shed 3 bases and J shed 6 bases, with 15 bases lying between them. This CDR3 spans 14 amino acids. In DNA, the CDR3 is TGTGCCAGCTCACCGACACCGACAGGCTCCGAGCAGTACGTC. This gives the protein CASSPTPTGSEQYV.

The V gene is TRBV7-2, the J gene TRBJ1-5; TRBD1 matches 12 bases. The germline V gene has CDR1 SGHTA and CDR2 FQGNSA. Trimming at V came to 5 bases and at J to 7 bases, leaving 9 bases not matched to a gene. There are 16 residues in the CDR3. In nucleotides, the CDR3 is TGTGCCAGCAGCCAGGGGGGACAGGGGGCGGCCCAGCCCCAGCATTTT. Protein sequence: CASSQGGQGAAQPQHF. Complete variable domain (other parts from reference TRBV7-2 and TRBJ1-5): GAGVSQSPSNKVTEKGKDVELRCDPISGHTALYWYRQSLGQGLEFLIYFQGNSAPDKSGLPSDRFSAERTGGSVSTLTIQRTQQEDSAVYLCASSQGGQGAAQPQHFGDGTRLSIL.

The rearrangement links TRBV28 to TRBJ2-1; TRBD2 matches at 7 bases. This CDR3 comprises 13 residues. V lost 3 bases to trimming and J lost 8 bases; unmatched junction nucleotides: 4. Germline V gives CDR1 MDHEN, CDR2 SYDVKM. The CDR3 nucleotides are TGTGCCAGCAGTTTGTCTAGCGGTTATGAGCAGTTCTTC. This gives the protein CASSLSSGYEQFF.

In DNA form, the CDR3 reads TGTGCCAGCAGTTCTAGGGACAGGTTTAGCAATCAGCCCCAGCATTTT. This sequence encodes CASSSRDRFSNQPQHF. The J gene is TRBJ1-5, the V gene TRBV28; 8 bases map to TRBD1. CDR1 and CDR2 (germline): MDHEN, SYDVKM. The CDR3 sequence is 16 residues long. V shed 4 bases, J shed 0 bases, and the junction held 5 bases outside the gene matches. Supplemented by reference TRBV28 and TRBJ1-5, the full variable domain reads DVKVTQSSRYLVKRTGEKVFLECVQDMDHENMFWYRQDPGLGLRLIYFSYDVKMKEKGDIPEGYSVSREKKERFSLILESASTNQTSMYLCASSSRDRFSNQPQHFGDGTRLSIL.

The V call is TRBV12-1, the J call TRBJ2-2; the table's D call, TRBD1, was not checked against the DNA. TRBV12-1 has pseudogene status. This CDR3 is 15 amino acids long. CDR3 amino acids: CASGFGTLNTGELFF. DNA for the CDR3: TGTGCCAGCGGGTTCGGGACACTGAACACCGGGGAGCTGTTTTTT.

The V and J genes are TRBV28 and TRBJ2-1; the D is unclear. V lost 1 base to trimming and J lost 10 bases, with 5 bases between them. The CDR3 spans 11 residues. Per the germline V gene, CDR1 is MDHEN and CDR2 is SYDVKM. CDR3 loop: CASSLSREQFF. CDR3 nucleotide sequence: TGTGCCAGCAGTTTATCGAGGGAGCAGTTCTTC.

The V call is TRBV28, the J call TRBJ2-2, with D tentatively TRBD1 (6 bases). The CDR3 length is 16 residues. V lost 1 base to trimming and J lost 4 bases, with 13 bases between them. In germline, CDR1 is MDHEN, CDR2 SYDVKM. CDR3 in amino acids: CASSLSGRGTTGELFF. CDR3 DNA sequence: TGTGCCAGCAGTTTATCGGGCAGGGGAACCACCGGGGAGCTGTTTTTT.

This clone was counted once. The gene calls are TRBV10-1 and TRBJ2-5, with 9 positions matching TRBD2. Trimming at V came to 2 bases and at J to 1 base, leaving 2 bases not matched to a gene. The V gene's germline CDR1 is WNHNN and CDR2 SYGVQD (reference sequence). The CDR3 length is 15 residues. CDR3 sequence (DNA): TGCGCCAGCAGTGAGGGTAGCGGGGGCCAAGAGACCCAGTACTTC. This translates into CASSEGSGGQETQYF.